This T cell receptor (beta chain) stems from a study of identical twins. As to this clonotype: The antigen is not known.

Germline V CDR1 and CDR2: MNHEY, SMNVEV (reference sequence). Trimming removed 8 bases from V and 3 bases from J, with 23 bases in between. The CDR3 has 16 amino acids. Unique molecular identifiers were present on the cDNA, which also gained a universal primer site by template switching. TCRdb itself ran the 5' RACE reads through MiXCR, one entry per CDR3 protein. Among hundreds of thousands of distinct CDR3 sequences listed, roughly 8% were seen once. The study, taken as a whole, reports: Whereas memory repertoires showed no such difference, abundant cord blood beta clonotypes carried fewer insertions.

The same sample was also used in a study of yellow fever vaccine responses in identical twins.

The sample comprised PBMCs. The chain uses TRBV27 and TRBJ2-7; D is possibly TRBD1 (5 bases). This receptor was taken from a woman between 18 and 29 years old in good health. The CDR3 nucleotides read TGTGCCAGCGCCCATATAGGAGTCTCAGGGCTCTACGAGCAGTACTTC. This sequence encodes CASAHIGVSGLYEQYF.